This T cell receptor (beta chain) was documented in a study of identical twins. One entry per CDR3 protein results from TCRdb running MiXCR on the 5' RACE reads. The sample yields a few hundred thousand distinct CDR3 sequences, about 8.3% seen once. The CDR3 is made up of 13 amino acids. From germline, CDR1 is SGHDT and CDR2 YYEEEE. V lost 6 bases and J 3 bases, leaving 13 bases between the germline ends. This clonotype came up a few times. These sequences were also reported in another study, on yellow fever vaccine responses in identical twins.

The sequence came from a woman younger than 35 in good health. The chain uses TRBV5-6 and TRBJ2-7; D is possibly TRBD1 (6 bases). Sequenced: CD8+ T cells sorted from blood. The CDR3 DNA follows: TGTGCCAGCACCCAAGCACAGGGCTACGAGCAGTACTTC. It is translated as CASTQAQGYEQYF.